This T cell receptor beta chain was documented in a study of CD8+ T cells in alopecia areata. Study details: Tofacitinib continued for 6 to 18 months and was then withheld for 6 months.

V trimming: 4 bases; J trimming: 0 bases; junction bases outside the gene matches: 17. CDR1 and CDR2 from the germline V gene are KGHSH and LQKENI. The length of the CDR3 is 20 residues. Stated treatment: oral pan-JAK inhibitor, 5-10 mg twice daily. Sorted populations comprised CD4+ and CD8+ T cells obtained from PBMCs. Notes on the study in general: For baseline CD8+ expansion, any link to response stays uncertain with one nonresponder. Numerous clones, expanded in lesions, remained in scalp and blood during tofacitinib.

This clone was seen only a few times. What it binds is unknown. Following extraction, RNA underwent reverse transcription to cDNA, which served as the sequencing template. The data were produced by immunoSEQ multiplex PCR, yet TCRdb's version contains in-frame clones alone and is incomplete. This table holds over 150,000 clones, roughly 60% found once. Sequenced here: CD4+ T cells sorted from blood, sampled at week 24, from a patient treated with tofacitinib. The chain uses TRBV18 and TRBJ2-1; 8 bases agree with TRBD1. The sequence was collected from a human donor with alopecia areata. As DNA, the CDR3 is TGTGCCAGCTCACAACAGGGGGTGACGGGGGTTAAATACTCCTACAATGAGCAGTTCTTC. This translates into CASSQQGVTGVKYSYNEQFF.